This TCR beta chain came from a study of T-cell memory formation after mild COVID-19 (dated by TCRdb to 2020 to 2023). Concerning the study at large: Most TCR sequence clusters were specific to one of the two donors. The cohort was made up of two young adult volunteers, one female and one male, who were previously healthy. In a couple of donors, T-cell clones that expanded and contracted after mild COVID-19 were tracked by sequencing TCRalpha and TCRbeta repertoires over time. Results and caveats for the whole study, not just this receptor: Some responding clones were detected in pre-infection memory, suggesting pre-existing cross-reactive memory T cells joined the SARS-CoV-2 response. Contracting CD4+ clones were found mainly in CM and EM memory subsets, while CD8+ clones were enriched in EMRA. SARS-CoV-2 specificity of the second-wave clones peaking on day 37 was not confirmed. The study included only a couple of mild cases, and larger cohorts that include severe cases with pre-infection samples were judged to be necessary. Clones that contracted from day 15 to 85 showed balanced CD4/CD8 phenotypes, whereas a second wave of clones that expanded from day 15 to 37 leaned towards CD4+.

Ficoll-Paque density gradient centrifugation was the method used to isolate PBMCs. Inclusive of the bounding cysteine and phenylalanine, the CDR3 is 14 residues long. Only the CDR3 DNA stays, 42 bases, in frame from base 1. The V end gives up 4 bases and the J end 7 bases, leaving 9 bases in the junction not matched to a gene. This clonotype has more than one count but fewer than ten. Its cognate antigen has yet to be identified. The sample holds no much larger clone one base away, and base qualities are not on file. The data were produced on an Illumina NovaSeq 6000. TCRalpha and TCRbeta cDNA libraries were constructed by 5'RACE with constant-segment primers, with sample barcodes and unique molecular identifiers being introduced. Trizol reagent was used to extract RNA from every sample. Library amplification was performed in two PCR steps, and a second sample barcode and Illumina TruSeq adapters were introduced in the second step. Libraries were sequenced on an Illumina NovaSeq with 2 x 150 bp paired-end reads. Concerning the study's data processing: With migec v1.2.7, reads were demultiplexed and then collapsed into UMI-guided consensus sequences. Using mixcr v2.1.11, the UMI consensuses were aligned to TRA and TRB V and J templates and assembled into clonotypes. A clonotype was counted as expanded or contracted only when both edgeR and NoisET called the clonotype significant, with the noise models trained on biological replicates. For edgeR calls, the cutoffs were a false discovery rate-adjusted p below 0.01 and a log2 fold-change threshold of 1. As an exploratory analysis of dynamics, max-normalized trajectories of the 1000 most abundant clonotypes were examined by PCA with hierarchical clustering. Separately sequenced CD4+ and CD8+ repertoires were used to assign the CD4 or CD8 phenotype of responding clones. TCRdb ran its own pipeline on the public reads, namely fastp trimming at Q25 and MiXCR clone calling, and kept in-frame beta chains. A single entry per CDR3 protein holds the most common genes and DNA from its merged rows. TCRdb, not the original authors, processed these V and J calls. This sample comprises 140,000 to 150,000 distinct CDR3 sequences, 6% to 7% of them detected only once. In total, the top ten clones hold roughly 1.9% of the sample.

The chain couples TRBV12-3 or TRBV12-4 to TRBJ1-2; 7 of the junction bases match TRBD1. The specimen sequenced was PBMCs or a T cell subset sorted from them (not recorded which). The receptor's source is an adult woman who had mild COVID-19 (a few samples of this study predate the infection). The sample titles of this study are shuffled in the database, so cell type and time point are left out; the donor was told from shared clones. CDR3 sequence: CASSYSDREGGYTF. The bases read TGTGCCAGCAGTTATTCCGACAGGGAAGGTGGCTACACCTTC.